This T cell receptor (beta chain) stems from a study of blood T cell repertoires in COVID-19. As for the study in general: COVID-19 samples, acute and convalescent, were from the United States, Italy and Spain. PBMCs, B-cell-depleted T cells, or T cells provided the cDNA or gDNA that made up the material.

Participant reports of clinical history set cohort assignment. This clone was seen more than once but under ten times. Clones were read by immunoSEQ multiplex PCR, and TCRdb kept only the in-frame ones, dropping some. There are over 200,000 clones in the sample; 80% to 90% occur only once, and just under 9% lies in the top ten. V dropped 6 bases and J dropped 1 base, with 7 bases sitting between them. The CDR3 consists of 11 residues. The germline CDR1 and CDR2 sequences are DFQATT and SNEGSKA (reference sequence). The genes are TRBV20-1 and TRBJ2-7; the D is unclear. This clonotype was sampled from a man between 35 and 55 years old who had recovered from COVID-19. Sample: PBMCs or T cells enriched from blood (not recorded which). The CDR3 coding sequence is TGCAGTGCCGAAACATCCTACGAGCAGTACTTC. This sequence encodes CSAETSYEQYF.